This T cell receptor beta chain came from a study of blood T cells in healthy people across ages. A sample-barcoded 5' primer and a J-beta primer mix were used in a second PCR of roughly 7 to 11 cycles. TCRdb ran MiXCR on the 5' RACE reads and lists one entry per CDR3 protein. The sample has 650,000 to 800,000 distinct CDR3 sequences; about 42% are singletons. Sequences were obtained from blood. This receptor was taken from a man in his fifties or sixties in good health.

The CDR3 spells CSARDGPGGHTWTQYF. CDR3 nucleotide sequence: TGCAGTGCTAGAGATGGCCCCGGGGGGCATACGTGGACCCAGTACTTC. This chain connects TRBV20-1 to TRBJ2-5; D perhaps matches TRBD2 (7 bases). The germline V gene has CDR1 DFQATT and CDR2 SNEGSKA (reference sequence). Trimming cost V 0 bases and J 7 bases, with 21 bases left between them. The CDR3 is made up of 16 amino acids.